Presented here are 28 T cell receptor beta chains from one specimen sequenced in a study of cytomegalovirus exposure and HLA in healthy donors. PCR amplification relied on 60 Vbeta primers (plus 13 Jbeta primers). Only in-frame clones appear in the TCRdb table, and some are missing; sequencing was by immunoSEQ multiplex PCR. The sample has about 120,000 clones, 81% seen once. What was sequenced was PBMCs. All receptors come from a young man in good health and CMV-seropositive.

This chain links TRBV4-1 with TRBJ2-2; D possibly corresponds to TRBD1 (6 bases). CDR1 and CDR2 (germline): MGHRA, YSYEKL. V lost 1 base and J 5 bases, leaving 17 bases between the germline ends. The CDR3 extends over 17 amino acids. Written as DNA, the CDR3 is TGCGCCAGCAGCCAAGTCTATAAGGTGCAGGGGACCGGGGAGCTGTTTTTT. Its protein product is CASSQVYKVQGTGELFF.

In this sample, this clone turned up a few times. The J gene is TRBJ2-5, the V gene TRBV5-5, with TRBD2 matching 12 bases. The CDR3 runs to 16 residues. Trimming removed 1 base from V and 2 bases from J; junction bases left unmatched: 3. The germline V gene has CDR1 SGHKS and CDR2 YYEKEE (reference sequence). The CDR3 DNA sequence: TGTGCCAGCAGCTTGACACTAGCGGGAGGTCAAGAGACCCAGTACTTC. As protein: CASSLTLAGGQETQYF.

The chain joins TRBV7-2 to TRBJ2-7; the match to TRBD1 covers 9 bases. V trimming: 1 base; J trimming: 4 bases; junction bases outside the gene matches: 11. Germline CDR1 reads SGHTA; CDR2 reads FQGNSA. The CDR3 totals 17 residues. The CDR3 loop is CASSLVIDWDRAYEQYF. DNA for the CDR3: TGTGCCAGCAGCTTAGTAATAGACTGGGACAGGGCTTACGAGCAGTACTTC. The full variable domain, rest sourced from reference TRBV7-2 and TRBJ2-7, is GAGVSQSPSNKVTEKGKDVELRCDPISGHTALYWYRQSLGQGLEFLIYFQGNSAPDKSGLPSDRFSAERTGGSVSTLTIQRTQQEDSAVYLCASSLVIDWDRAYEQYFGPGTRLTVT.

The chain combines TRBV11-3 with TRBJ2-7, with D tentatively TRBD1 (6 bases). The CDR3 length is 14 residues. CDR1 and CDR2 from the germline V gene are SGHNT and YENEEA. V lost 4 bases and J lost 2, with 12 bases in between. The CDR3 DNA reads TGTGCCAGCAGCTCACAGGGCAATCCCTACGAGCAGTACTTC. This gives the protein CASSSQGNPYEQYF.

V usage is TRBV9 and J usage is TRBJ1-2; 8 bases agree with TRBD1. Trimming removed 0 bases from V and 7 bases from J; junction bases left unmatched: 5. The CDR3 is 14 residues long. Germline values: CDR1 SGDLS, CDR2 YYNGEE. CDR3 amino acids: CASSVGTGTGGYTF. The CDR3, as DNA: TGTGCCAGCAGCGTAGGGACAGGGACTGGTGGCTACACCTTC.

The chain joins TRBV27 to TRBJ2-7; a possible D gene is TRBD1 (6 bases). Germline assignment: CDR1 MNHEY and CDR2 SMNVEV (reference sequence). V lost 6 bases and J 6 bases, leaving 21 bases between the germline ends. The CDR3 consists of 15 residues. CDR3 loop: CASRRTGNPMSEQYF. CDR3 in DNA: TGTGCCAGCAGGCGAACAGGGAACCCCATGTCCGAGCAGTACTTC.

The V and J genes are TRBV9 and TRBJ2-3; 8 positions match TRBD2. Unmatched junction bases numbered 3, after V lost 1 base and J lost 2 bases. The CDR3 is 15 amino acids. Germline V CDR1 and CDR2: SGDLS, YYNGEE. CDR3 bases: TGTGCCAGCAGCGTATTAGCGGGGCCCACAGATACGCAGTATTTT. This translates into CASSVLAGPTDTQYF.

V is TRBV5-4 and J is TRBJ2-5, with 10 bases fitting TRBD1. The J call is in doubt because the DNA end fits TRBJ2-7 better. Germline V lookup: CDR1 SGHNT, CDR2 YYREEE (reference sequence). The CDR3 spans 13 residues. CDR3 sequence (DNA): TGTGCCAGCGGCGGGGACAGGGGTGCCGAGCAGTACTTC. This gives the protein CASGGDRGAEQYF.

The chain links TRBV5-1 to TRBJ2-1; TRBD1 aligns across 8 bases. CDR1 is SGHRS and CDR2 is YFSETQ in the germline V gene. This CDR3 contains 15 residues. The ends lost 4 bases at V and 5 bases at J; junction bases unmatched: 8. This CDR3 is CASSPDRGFHNEQFF. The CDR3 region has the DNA TGCGCCAGCAGCCCCGACAGGGGATTCCACAATGAGCAGTTCTTC.

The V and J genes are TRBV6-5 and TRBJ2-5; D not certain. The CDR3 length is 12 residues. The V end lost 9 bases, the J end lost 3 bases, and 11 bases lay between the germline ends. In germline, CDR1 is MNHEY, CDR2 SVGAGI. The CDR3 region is CARMHGEETQYF. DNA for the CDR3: TGTGCCAGAATGCACGGTGAAGAGACCCAGTACTTC.

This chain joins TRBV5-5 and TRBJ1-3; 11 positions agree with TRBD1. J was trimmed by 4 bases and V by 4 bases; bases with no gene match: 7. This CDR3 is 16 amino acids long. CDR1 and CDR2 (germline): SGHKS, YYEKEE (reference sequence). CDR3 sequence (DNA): TGTGCCAGCAGCCCAGGACAGGGGGCCAGAGGAAACACCATATATTTT. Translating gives CASSPGQGARGNTIYF.

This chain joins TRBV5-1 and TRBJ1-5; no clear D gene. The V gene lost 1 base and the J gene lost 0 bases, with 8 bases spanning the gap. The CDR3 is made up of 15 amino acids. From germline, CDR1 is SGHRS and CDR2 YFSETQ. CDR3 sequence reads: CASSLSGNSNQPQHF. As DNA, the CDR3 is TGCGCCAGCAGCTTGTCGGGGAATAGCAATCAGCCCCAGCATTTT. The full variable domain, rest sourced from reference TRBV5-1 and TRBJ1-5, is KAGVTQTPRYLIKTRGQQVTLSCSPISGHRSVSWYQQTPGQGLQFLFEYFSETQRNKGNFPGRFSGRQFSNSRSEMNVSTLELGDSALYLCASSLSGNSNQPQHFGDGTRLSIL.

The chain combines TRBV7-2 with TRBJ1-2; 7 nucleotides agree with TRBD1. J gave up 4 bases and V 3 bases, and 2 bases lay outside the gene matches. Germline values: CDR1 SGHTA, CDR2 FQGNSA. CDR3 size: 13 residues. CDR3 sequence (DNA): TGTGCCAGCAGCTTTACAGGGGCCTATGGCTACACCTTC. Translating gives CASSFTGAYGYTF. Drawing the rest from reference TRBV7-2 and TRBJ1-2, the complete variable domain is GAGVSQSPSNKVTEKGKDVELRCDPISGHTALYWYRQSLGQGLEFLIYFQGNSAPDKSGLPSDRFSAERTGGSVSTLTIQRTQQEDSAVYLCASSFTGAYGYTFGSGTRLTVV.

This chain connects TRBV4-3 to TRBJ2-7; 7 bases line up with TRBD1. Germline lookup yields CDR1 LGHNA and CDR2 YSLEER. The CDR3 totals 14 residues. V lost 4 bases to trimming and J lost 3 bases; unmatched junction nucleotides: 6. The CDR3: CASSPRTGHYEQYF. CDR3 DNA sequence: TGCGCCAGCAGCCCGCGGACAGGCCACTACGAGCAGTACTTC.

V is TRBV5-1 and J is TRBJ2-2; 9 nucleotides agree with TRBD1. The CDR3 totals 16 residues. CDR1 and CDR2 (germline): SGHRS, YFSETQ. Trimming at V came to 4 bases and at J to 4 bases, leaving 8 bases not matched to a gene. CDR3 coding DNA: TGCGCCAGCAGCCCGGGGGACAGGGCCCTCACCGGGGAGCTGTTTTTT. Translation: CASSPGDRALTGELFF.

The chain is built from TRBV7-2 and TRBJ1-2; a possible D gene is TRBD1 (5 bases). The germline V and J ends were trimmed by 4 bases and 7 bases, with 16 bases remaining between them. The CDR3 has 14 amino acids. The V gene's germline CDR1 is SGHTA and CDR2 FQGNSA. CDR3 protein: CASSSRTGGSGYTF. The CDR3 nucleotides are TGTGCCAGCAGCTCCCGGACGGGGGGTAGTGGCTACACCTTC.

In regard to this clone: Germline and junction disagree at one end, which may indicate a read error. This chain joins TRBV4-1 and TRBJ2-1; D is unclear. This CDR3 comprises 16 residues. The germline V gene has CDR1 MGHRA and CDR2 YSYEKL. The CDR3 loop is CTSSQETTSSYNEQFF. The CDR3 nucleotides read TGCACCAGCAGCCAAGAGACAACAAGCTCCTACAATGAGCAGTTCTTC.

The CDR3 sequence is CASSLRAGGQETQYF. CDR3 DNA sequence: TGTGCCAGCAGCTTACGAGCGGGGGGCCAAGAGACCCAGTACTTC. This chain joins TRBV7-6 and TRBJ2-5; 9 nucleotides match TRBD2. The V segment lost 2 bases and the J segment 1 base; nucleotides outside the gene matches: 2. Germline V lookup: CDR1 SGHVS, CDR2 FNYEAQ. The CDR3 totals 15 residues.

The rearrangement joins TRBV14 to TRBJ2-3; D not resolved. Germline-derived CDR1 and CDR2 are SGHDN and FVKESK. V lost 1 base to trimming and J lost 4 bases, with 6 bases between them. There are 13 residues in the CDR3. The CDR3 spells CASSQGQSDTQYF. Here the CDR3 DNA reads TGTGCCAGCAGCCAAGGGCAGTCAGATACGCAGTATTTT.

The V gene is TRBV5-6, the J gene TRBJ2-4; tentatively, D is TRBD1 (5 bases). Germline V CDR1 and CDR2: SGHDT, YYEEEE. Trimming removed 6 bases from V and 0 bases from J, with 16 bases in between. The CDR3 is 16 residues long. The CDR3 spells CASTDNAQLAKNIQYF. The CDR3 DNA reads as TGTGCCAGCACGGACAACGCTCAGTTAGCCAAAAACATTCAGTACTTC.

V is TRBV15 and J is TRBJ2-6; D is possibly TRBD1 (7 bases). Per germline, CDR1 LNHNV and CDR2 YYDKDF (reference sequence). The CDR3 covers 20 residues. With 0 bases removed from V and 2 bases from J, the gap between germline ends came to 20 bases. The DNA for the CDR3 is TGTGCCACCAGCAGAGAGGGGCGGGCCAGGGGGGCCCCTGGGGCCAACGTCCTGACTTTC. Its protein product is CATSREGRARGAPGANVLTF.

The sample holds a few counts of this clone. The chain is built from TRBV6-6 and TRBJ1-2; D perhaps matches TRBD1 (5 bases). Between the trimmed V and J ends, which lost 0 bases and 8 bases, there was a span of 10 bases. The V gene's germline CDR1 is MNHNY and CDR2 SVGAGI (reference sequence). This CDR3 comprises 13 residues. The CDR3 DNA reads TGTGCCAGCAGTTACTCGCGGGGGGAAGGCTACACCTTC. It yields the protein CASSYSRGEGYTF.

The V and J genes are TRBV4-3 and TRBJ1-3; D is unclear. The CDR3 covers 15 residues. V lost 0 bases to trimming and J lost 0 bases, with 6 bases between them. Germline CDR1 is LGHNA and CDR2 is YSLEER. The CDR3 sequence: CASSQDVRSGNTIYF. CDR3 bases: TGCGCCAGCAGCCAAGATGTGCGCTCTGGAAACACCATATATTTT.

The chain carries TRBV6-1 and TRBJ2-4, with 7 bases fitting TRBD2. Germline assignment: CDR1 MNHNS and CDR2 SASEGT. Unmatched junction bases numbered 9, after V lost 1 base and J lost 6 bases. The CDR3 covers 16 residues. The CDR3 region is CASSEELGGKGNIQYF. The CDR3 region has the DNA TGTGCCAGCAGTGAAGAGTTGGGGGGGAAGGGAAACATTCAGTACTTC.

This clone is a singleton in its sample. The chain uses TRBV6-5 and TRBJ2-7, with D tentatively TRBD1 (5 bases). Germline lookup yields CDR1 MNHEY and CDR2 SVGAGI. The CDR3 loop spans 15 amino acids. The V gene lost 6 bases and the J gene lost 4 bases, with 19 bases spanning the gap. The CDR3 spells CASRMDILAPYEQYF. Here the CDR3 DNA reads TGTGCCAGCAGAATGGACATCCTGGCCCCTTACGAGCAGTACTTC.

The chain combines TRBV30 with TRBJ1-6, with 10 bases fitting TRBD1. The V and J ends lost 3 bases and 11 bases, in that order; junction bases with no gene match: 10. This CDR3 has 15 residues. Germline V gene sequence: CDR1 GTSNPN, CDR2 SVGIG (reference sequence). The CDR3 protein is CAWRERTGGDAPLHF. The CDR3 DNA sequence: TGTGCCTGGAGAGAACGGACAGGGGGGGACGCACCCCTCCACTTT. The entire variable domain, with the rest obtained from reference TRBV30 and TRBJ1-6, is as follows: SQTIHQWPATLVQPVGSPLSLECTVEGTSNPNLYWYRQAAGRGLQLLFYSVGIGQISSEVPQNLSASRPQDRQFILSSKKLLLSDSGFYLCAWRERTGGDAPLHFGNGTRLTVT.

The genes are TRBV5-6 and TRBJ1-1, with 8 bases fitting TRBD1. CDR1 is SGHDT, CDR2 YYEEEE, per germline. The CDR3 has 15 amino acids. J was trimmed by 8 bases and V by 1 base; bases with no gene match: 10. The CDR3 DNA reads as TGTGCCAGCAGCTTGAATGTTGGACAGGGCTGGGAAGCTTTCTTT. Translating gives CASSLNVGQGWEAFF.

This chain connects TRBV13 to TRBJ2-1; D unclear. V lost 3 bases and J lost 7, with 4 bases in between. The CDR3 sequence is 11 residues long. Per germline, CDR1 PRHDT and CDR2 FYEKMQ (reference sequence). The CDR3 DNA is TGTGCCAGCAGCTTGTCTAATGAGCAGTTCTTC. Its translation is CASSLSNEQFF.